This is a list of T cell receptor beta chains from one sample in a study of cytomegalovirus exposure and HLA in healthy donors. Measured with immunoSEQ multiplex PCR; TCRdb has only the in-frame clones, and not every one. This sample has around 200,000 clones, with around three quarters found just once. The sequenced material came from PBMCs. The receptor set was obtained from a woman aged 30 to 39 in good health and CMV-seropositive. Both conserved end residues are part of each CDR3. A D gene is named only where the DNA matches it firmly. Size tells how often a clone was seen (once, few, many) or the class of an expanded clone, and some rows leave it out.

clone_size: NA
d_call: TRBD2
cdr3_length: 14
v_call: TRBV30
j_call: TRBJ2-1
cdr3_nt: TGTGCCTGGACTAGCGGCCTTAATAACAATGAGCAGTTCTTC
cdr3_aa: CAWTSGLNNNEQFF

clone_size: NA
d_call: NA
cdr3_length: 16
v_call: TRBV4-3
j_call: TRBJ1-3
cdr3_nt: TGCGCCAGCAGCCAAGACGTCGCAGGGTCTGCAAACACCATATATTTT
cdr3_aa: CASSQDVAGSANTIYF

clone_size: NA
d_call: NA
cdr3_length: 14
v_call: TRBV5-1
j_call: TRBJ2-7
cdr3_nt: TGCGCCAGCAGCTTGGGTCAGGCGCGTGGCGAGCAGTACTTC
cdr3_aa: CASSLGQARGEQYF

clone_size: NA
d_call: NA
cdr3_length: 14
v_call: TRBV5-1
j_call: TRBJ2-5
cdr3_nt: TGCGCCAGCAGCTTGGCTAGGGGTGGAGAGACCCAGTACTTC
cdr3_aa: CASSLARGGETQYF

clone_size: NA
d_call: NA
cdr3_length: 16
v_call: TRBV19
j_call: TRBJ1-1
cdr3_nt: TGTGCCAGTAGTCGCAGAGGGACTCTCATGAACACTGAAGCTTTCTTT
cdr3_aa: CASSRRGTLMNTEAFF

clone_size: few
d_call: TRBD2
cdr3_length: 15
v_call: TRBV6-5
j_call: TRBJ2-7
cdr3_nt: TGTGCCAGCATCCCAGGAGCGGGGGGATCTTACGAGCAGTACTTC
cdr3_aa: CASIPGAGGSYEQYF

clone_size: few
d_call: TRBD1
cdr3_length: 16
v_call: TRBV13
j_call: TRBJ2-1
cdr3_nt: TGTGCCAGCAGCCCTAAGACAGGGCTGGCTTACAATGAGCAGTTCTTC
cdr3_aa: CASSPKTGLAYNEQFF

clone_size: once
d_call: NA
cdr3_length: 13
v_call: TRBV30
j_call: TRBJ1-2
cdr3_nt: TGTGCCTGGAGTGTACTTGTGGGGCCTGGCTACACCTTC
cdr3_aa: CAWSVLVGPGYTF

clone_size: NA
d_call: TRBD1
cdr3_length: 13
v_call: TRBV2
j_call: TRBJ1-1
cdr3_nt: TGTGCCAGCAGTGACTACAGGGGCACTGAAGCTTTCTTT
cdr3_aa: CASSDYRGTEAFF

clone_size: NA
d_call: NA
cdr3_length: 15
v_call: TRBV7-9
j_call: TRBJ1-5
cdr3_nt: TGTGCCAGCAGCTTAGGAGACACTCGCAATCAGCCCCAGCATTTT
cdr3_aa: CASSLGDTRNQPQHF

clone_size: NA
d_call: NA
cdr3_length: 16
v_call: TRBV6-1
j_call: TRBJ1-5
cdr3_nt: TGTGCCAGCAGTGACAAGGGCCTCCGGGGGGATCAGCCCCAGCATTTT
cdr3_aa: CASSDKGLRGDQPQHF

clone_size: NA
d_call: TRBD1
cdr3_length: 13
v_call: TRBV27
j_call: TRBJ2-5
cdr3_nt: TGTGCCAGCAGTCAGGGGGCTCGAGAGACCCAGTACTTC
cdr3_aa: CASSQGARETQYF

clone_size: few
d_call: TRBD2
cdr3_length: 17
v_call: TRBV7-2
j_call: TRBJ2-3
cdr3_nt: TGTGCCAGCAGCTTAGAGGGGGGGCGGGGGGCCACAGATACGCAGTATTTT
cdr3_aa: CASSLEGGRGATDTQYF

clone_size: NA
d_call: NA
cdr3_length: 17
v_call: TRBV10-1
j_call: TRBJ2-3
cdr3_nt: TGCGCCAGCAGTGAGTCGAGTGGACTTCCCGTCGGAGATACGCAGTATTTT
cdr3_aa: CASSESSGLPVGDTQYF

clone_size: NA
d_call: NA
cdr3_length: 14
v_call: TRBV7-9
j_call: TRBJ2-1
cdr3_nt: TGTGCCAGCAGCTTGGTGACTAACTACAATGAGCAGTTCTTC
cdr3_aa: CASSLVTNYNEQFF

clone_size: NA
d_call: NA
cdr3_length: 14
v_call: TRBV5-6
j_call: TRBJ1-6
cdr3_nt: TGTGCCAGCAGCTTGGGCAGGGCTAATTCACCCCTCCACTTT
cdr3_aa: CASSLGRANSPLHF

clone_size: few
d_call: TRBD2
cdr3_length: 17
v_call: TRBV14
j_call: TRBJ2-2
cdr3_nt: TGTGCCAGCAGCCAAGATCCGGGACTAGCAAGCACCGGGGAGCTGTTTTTT
cdr3_aa: CASSQDPGLASTGELFF

clone_size: NA
d_call: NA
cdr3_length: 12
v_call: TRBV10-3
j_call: TRBJ2-4
cdr3_nt: TGTGCCATCAGTGGTAACTTAAACATTCAGTACTTC
cdr3_aa: CAISGNLNIQYF

clone_size: NA
d_call: NA
cdr3_length: 13
v_call: TRBV5-5
j_call: TRBJ2-5
cdr3_nt: TGTGCCAGCAGATGGCGGGGAGGAGAGACCCAGTACTTC
cdr3_aa: CASRWRGGETQYF

clone_size: few
d_call: TRBD1
cdr3_length: 19
v_call: TRBV5-1
j_call: TRBJ1-1
cdr3_nt: TGCGCCAGCAGCTTGGGGATGAGGACAGGACGCCTCATGAACACTGAAGCTTTCTTT
cdr3_aa: CASSLGMRTGRLMNTEAFF

clone_size: NA
d_call: NA
cdr3_length: 15
v_call: TRBV28
j_call: TRBJ1-4
cdr3_nt: TGTGCCAGCAGTTCCCCGGATGGGAGTGGTGAAAAACTGTTTTTT
cdr3_aa: CASSSPDGSGEKLFF

clone_size: few
d_call: NA
cdr3_length: 13
v_call: TRBV18
j_call: TRBJ2-7
cdr3_nt: TGTGCCAGCTCAGCAAAGGACATGGGCGAGCAGTACTTC
cdr3_aa: CASSAKDMGEQYF

clone_size: NA
d_call: TRBD2
cdr3_length: 16
v_call: TRBV27
j_call: TRBJ2-3
cdr3_nt: TGTGCCAGCAGTTTCTCGGCGGGAGTGAGCACAGATACGCAGTATTTT
cdr3_aa: CASSFSAGVSTDTQYF

clone_size: NA
d_call: TRBD2
cdr3_length: 15
v_call: TRBV5-1
j_call: TRBJ2-1
cdr3_nt: TGCGCCAGCAGCGCCGGGGGGGTAGCCTACAATGAGCAGTTCTTC
cdr3_aa: CASSAGGVAYNEQFF

clone_size: NA
d_call: TRBD1
cdr3_length: 16
v_call: TRBV7-2
j_call: TRBJ1-4
cdr3_nt: TGTGCCAGCAGCTTAGGTGGGGGACAGCTAGTTGAAAAACTGTTTTTT
cdr3_aa: CASSLGGGQLVEKLFF

clone_size: NA
d_call: TRBD1
cdr3_length: 13
v_call: TRBV7-9
j_call: TRBJ1-1
cdr3_nt: TGTGCCAGCAGCTTAGAAGACAGGGTTGAAGCTTTCTTT
cdr3_aa: CASSLEDRVEAFF

clone_size: once
d_call: NA
cdr3_length: 15
v_call: TRBV9
j_call: TRBJ1-2
cdr3_nt: TGTGCCAGCAGCGAGGCGGACTCTGTACTCTATGGCTACACCTTC
cdr3_aa: CASSEADSVLYGYTF

clone_size: NA
d_call: NA
cdr3_length: 12
v_call: TRBV7-9
j_call: TRBJ1-1
cdr3_nt: TGTGCCAGCAAGACAGCGAACACTGAAGCTTTCTTT
cdr3_aa: CASKTANTEAFF

clone_size: NA
d_call: NA
cdr3_length: 15
v_call: TRBV30
j_call: TRBJ1-2
cdr3_nt: TGTGCCTGGAGAACGGACCCGGGAACCTCCTATGGCTACACCTTC
cdr3_aa: CAWRTDPGTSYGYTF

clone_size: NA
d_call: TRBD1
cdr3_length: 12
v_call: TRBV10-3
j_call: TRBJ2-5
cdr3_nt: TGTGCCTCGAACCAGGGACAGGAGACCCAGTACTTC
cdr3_aa: CASNQGQETQYF

clone_size: NA
d_call: TRBD2
cdr3_length: 16
v_call: TRBV5-5
j_call: TRBJ2-1
cdr3_nt: TGTGCCAGCAGCGCACACGCTAGCGGGAGGGCCTGGGAGCAGTTCTTC
cdr3_aa: CASSAHASGRAWEQFF

clone_size: NA
d_call: NA
cdr3_length: 14
v_call: TRBV9
j_call: TRBJ1-1
cdr3_nt: TGTGCCAGCAGCGTAATGTCGCAGGGGCCCATAGGTTTCTTT
cdr3_aa: CASSVMSQGPIGFF

clone_size: NA
d_call: TRBD2
cdr3_length: 16
v_call: TRBV7-2
j_call: TRBJ2-1
cdr3_nt: TGTGCCAGCAGCACCCGACTAGCGGGGGATTACAATGAGCAGTTCTTC
cdr3_aa: CASSTRLAGDYNEQFF

clone_size: once
d_call: TRBD2
cdr3_length: 16
v_call: TRBV4-3
j_call: TRBJ2-1
cdr3_nt: TGCGCCAGCAGCCAAGAAGCCAGCGGGGTGTACAATGAGCAGTTCTTC
cdr3_aa: CASSQEASGVYNEQFF

clone_size: NA
d_call: TRBD1
cdr3_length: 14
v_call: TRBV5-1
j_call: TRBJ2-7
cdr3_nt: TGCGCCAGCAGCTTGGCGGGACAGGGGGCAGAGCAGTACTTC
cdr3_aa: CASSLAGQGAEQYF

clone_size: NA
d_call: TRBD1
cdr3_length: 13
v_call: TRBV30
j_call: TRBJ1-5
cdr3_nt: TGTGCCTGGGGACAGGGGGGCAATCAGCCCCAGCATTTT
cdr3_aa: CAWGQGGNQPQHF

clone_size: NA
d_call: NA
cdr3_length: 15
v_call: TRBV19
j_call: TRBJ1-5
cdr3_nt: TGTGCCAGTAGTGATCGGAACAGGGACAATCAGCCCCAGCATTTT
cdr3_aa: CASSDRNRDNQPQHF

clone_size: NA
d_call: TRBD1
cdr3_length: 15
v_call: TRBV6-5
j_call: TRBJ1-1
cdr3_nt: TGTGCCAGCAGTCTGGACAGGGGCGAGAACACTGAAGCTTTCTTT
cdr3_aa: CASSLDRGENTEAFF

clone_size: NA
d_call: TRBD1
cdr3_length: 14
v_call: TRBV4-3
j_call: TRBJ1-1
cdr3_nt: TGCGCCAGCAGCCAAGACAGGGGGCACACTGAAGCTTTCTTT
cdr3_aa: CASSQDRGHTEAFF

clone_size: NA
d_call: TRBD2
cdr3_length: 16
v_call: TRBV10-3
j_call: TRBJ2-3
cdr3_nt: TGTGCCATCAGTGATCCGGGACTAGCGAGCACAGATACGCAGTATTTT
cdr3_aa: CAISDPGLASTDTQYF

clone_size: NA
d_call: NA
cdr3_length: 13
v_call: TRBV6-5
j_call: TRBJ1-1
cdr3_nt: TGTGCCAGCAGTTTTGATCAGGGCGCCGAAGCTTTCTTT
cdr3_aa: CASSFDQGAEAFF

clone_size: few
d_call: NA
cdr3_length: 16
v_call: TRBV30
j_call: TRBJ2-2
cdr3_nt: TGTGCCTGGGGACCTCGGGGTAGGGATCACACCGGGGAGCTGTTTTTT
cdr3_aa: CAWGPRGRDHTGELFF

clone_size: NA
d_call: NA
cdr3_length: 16
v_call: TRBV9
j_call: TRBJ1-3
cdr3_nt: TGTGCCAGCAGCACTTTCCCGGCGGGGGTCGGAAACACCATATATTTT
cdr3_aa: CASSTFPAGVGNTIYF

clone_size: NA
d_call: NA
cdr3_length: 13
v_call: TRBV11-2
j_call: TRBJ2-2
cdr3_nt: TGTGCCAGCTCAGGGGCGGGCACCGGGGAGCTGTTTTTT
cdr3_aa: CASSGAGTGELFF

clone_size: NA
d_call: TRBD1
cdr3_length: 16
v_call: TRBV5-4
j_call: TRBJ2-7
cdr3_nt: TGTGCCAGCAGCTTGGCTGCGGGACAGGGTACCCTCGAGCAGTACTTC
cdr3_aa: CASSLAAGQGTLEQYF

clone_size: NA
d_call: NA
cdr3_length: 16
v_call: TRBV7-7
j_call: TRBJ2-6
cdr3_nt: TGTGCCAGCAGCCCACGGCGGGCTGGTGGGGCCAACGTCCTGACTTTC
cdr3_aa: CASSPRRAGGANVLTF